The T cell receptor (beta chain) under discussion was sequenced for a study of T cells in tumors after PD-1 blockade. The table came from immunoSEQ multiplex PCR; TCRdb's copy has only in-frame clones and leaves some out. The sample lists about 20,000 clones; about three quarters were seen once. This clone was picked up one time. Its antigen is not known. The V and J ends lost 0 bases and 2 bases respectively, with 7 bases between them. The CDR3 is 15 amino acids. The V gene's germline CDR1 is KGHDR and CDR2 SFDVKD. Study-level results: Roughly two fifths of tumor TCR clonotypes were also found in blood.

Tumor or blood genomic DNA was sequenced, with inputs of roughly 550 ng to 6,500 ng. The input for sequencing was PBMCs, taken before anti-PD-1 treatment. The clonotype was recovered from a human donor with basal cell carcinoma. V and J are TRBV24-1 and TRBJ1-5, with a tentative D call TRBD1 (5 bases). This CDR3 reads CATSDLLGGNQPQHF. For the CDR3, the DNA is TGTGCCACCAGTGATTTGTTGGGGGGCAATCAGCCCCAGCATTTT.